These 2 T cell receptor beta chains share one sample of origin, sequenced in a study of technical replicates of blood from a few donors. TCRdb's copy holds only in-frame clones and misses some; the assay was immunoSEQ multiplex PCR. This table holds approximately 75,000 clones, about 97% found once. The sequenced sample consisted of T cells isolated from PBMCs. The receptors were sampled from a human donor in good health.

This chain connects TRBV6-1 to TRBJ2-7; TRBD1 might be the D (5 bases). The CDR3 is made up of 18 amino acids. V was pared by 2 bases and J by 4 bases, with 24 bases between. Germline V gives CDR1 MNHNS, CDR2 SASEGT. The CDR3 bases are TGTGCCAGCAGTGAATCGCTGTCCCACTACGCGACAGTATACGAGCAGTACTTC. Translating it yields CASSESLSHYATVYEQYF.

The rearrangement joins TRBV7-8 to TRBJ1-1, with D perhaps TRBD1 (6 bases). V lost 4 bases to trimming and J lost 8 bases, with 14 bases between them. The germline gives CDR1 SGHVS, CDR2 FQNEAQ. The CDR3 covers 13 residues. The CDR3 sequence: CASSYTGWGEAFF. The CDR3 region has the DNA TGTGCCAGCAGCTATACAGGGTGGGGGGAAGCTTTCTTT.